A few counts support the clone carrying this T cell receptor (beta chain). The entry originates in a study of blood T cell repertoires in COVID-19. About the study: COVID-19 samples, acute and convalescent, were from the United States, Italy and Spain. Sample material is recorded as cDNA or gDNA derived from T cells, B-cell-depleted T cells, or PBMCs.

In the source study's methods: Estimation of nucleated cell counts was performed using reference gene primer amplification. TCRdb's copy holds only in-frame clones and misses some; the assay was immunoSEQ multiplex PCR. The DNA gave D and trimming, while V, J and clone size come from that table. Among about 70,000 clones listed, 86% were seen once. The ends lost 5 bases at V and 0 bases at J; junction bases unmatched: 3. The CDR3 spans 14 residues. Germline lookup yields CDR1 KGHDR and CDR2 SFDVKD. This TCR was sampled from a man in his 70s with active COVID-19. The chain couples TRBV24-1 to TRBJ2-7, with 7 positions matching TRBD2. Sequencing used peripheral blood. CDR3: CATSASGSSYEQYF. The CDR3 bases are TGTGCCACCAGTGCTAGCGGCAGCTCCTACGAGCAGTACTTC.